This T cell receptor (beta chain) appears in the sequencing data of a study of T-cell memory formation after mild COVID-19. Researchers used 5'RACE with constant-segment primers to make TCR alpha and TCR beta cDNA libraries that carry sample barcodes and UMIs. TCRdb reprocessed the 5' RACE reads via MiXCR and lists one record per CDR3 protein. The table has roughly 300,000 distinct CDR3 sequences, roughly 13% seen once. A note on this clonotype: Its antigen is as yet unknown.

Findings of the study overall: Some responding clones appeared in pre-infection memory, suggesting cross-reactive memory joined. Clones contracting over day 15 to 85 were CD4/CD8 balanced, with later expanders leaning CD4+. Contracting CD4+ clones sat mainly in CM and EM; CD8+ in EMRA.

This CDR3 contains 16 residues. CDR1 and CDR2 (germline): SGHAT, FQNNGV. Trimming removed 6 bases from V and 6 bases from J; junction bases left unmatched: 12. This sequence joins TRBV11-2 and TRBJ2-2, with 8 bases matching TRBD2. The receptor was isolated from a man younger than 35 who had mild COVID-19 (a few samples of this study predate the infection). Cell type and time point are not known. What was sequenced was PBMCs or a T cell subset sorted from them (not recorded which). The DNA of the CDR3 is TGTGCCAGCAGAAGTTGGACTAGCAATTTGTCCGGGGAGCTGTTTTTT. Protein product: CASRSWTSNLSGELFF.